The source of this T cell receptor beta chain is a study of shared clonotypes between healthy human individuals. Method: immunoSEQ multiplex PCR; TCRdb's copy keeps in-frame clones and lacks some. The data hold over 850,000 clones, with about 80% observed a single time. The length of the CDR3 is 15 residues. Unmatched junction bases numbered 4, after V lost 0 bases and J lost 4 bases. Germline lookup yields CDR1 MNHEY and CDR2 SVGAGI. This chain joins TRBV6-5 and TRBJ2-7; 9 nucleotides match TRBD2. This sequence was found in a man younger than 35 in good health. Some clones in this sample may be carry-over from other donors' samples. Sequenced sample: memory CD4+ T cells from PBMCs. Sample subset: CD45RA-negative fraction. CDR3 in amino acids: CASSYSGTSSYEQYF. The CDR3 DNA reads as TGTGCCAGCAGTTACTCCGGGACTAGCAGTTACGAGCAGTACTTC.